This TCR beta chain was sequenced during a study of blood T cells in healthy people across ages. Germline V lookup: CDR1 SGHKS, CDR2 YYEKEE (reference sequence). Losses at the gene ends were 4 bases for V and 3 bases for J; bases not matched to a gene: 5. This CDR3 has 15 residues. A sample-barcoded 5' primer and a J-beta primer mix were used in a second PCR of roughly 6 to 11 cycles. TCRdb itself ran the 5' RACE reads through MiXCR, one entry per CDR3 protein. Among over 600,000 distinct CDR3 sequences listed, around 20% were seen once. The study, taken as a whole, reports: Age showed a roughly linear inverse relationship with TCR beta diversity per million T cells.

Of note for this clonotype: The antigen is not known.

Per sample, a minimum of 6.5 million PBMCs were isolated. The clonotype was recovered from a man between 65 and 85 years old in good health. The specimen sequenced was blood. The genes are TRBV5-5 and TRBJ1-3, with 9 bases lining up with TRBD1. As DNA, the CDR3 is TGTGCCAGCAGCCCCTGGACAGGGGATGGAAACACCATATATTTT. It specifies CASSPWTGDGNTIYF. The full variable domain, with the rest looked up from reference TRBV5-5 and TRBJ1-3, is DAGVTQSPTHLIKTRGQQVTLRCSPISGHKSVSWYQQVLGQGPQFIFQYYEKEERGRGNFPDRFSARQFPNYSSELNVNALLLGDSALYLCASSPWTGDGNTIYFGEGSWLTVV.